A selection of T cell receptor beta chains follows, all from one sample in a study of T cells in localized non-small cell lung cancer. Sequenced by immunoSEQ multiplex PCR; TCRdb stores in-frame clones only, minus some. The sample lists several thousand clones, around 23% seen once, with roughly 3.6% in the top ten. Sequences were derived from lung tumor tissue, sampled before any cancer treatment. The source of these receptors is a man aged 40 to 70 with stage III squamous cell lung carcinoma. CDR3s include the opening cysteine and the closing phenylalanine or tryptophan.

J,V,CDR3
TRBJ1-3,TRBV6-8,CAITSAYGNTIYF
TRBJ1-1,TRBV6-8,CASRPGQGTMNTEAFF
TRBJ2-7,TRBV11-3,CASSSQGSSYEQYF
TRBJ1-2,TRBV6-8,CAARTVINYGYTF
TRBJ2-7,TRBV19,CASREGGSYEQYF
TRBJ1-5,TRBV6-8,CASTIQGVSNQPQHF
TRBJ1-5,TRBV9,CASSVDGHSNQPQHF
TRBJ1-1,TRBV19,CASSMRQLVEAFF
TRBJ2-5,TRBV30,CAWSVGGETQYF
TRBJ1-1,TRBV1,CASSQDHGNQNTEAFF
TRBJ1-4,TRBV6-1,CASSEGGKRGEKLFF
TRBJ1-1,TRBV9,CASSVSPNTEAFF
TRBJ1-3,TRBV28,CASSTPTGGNGNTIYF
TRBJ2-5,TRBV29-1,CSVPGQGVMETQYF
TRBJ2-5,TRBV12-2,CASRLVRLAGGSSQETQYF
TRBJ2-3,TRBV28,CASSPTTQRIDTQYF
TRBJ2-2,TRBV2,CASSGLAGEPGELFF
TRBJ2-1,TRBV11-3,CASSQLAGPNNEQFF
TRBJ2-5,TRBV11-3,CASNLGGIGETQYF
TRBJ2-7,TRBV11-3,CASSLPGGIYEQYF
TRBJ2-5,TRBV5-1,CASKGTREGETQYF
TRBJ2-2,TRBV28,CASSLQGAATGELFF
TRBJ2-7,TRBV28,CASSFGFFSTGTYGQYF
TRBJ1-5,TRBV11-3,CASSLVDRLRSNQPQHF
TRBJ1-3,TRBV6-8,CASSYSPGPGNTIYF
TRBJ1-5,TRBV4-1,CASSQEFLSNQPQHF
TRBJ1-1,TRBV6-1,CASSEARRLVGGATEAFF
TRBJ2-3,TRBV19,CASSMRDSTDTQYF
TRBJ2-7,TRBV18,CASSPPVQGREQYF
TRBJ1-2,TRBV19,CASSISEAGKGYTF
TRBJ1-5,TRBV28,CASRNAGGSQPQHF